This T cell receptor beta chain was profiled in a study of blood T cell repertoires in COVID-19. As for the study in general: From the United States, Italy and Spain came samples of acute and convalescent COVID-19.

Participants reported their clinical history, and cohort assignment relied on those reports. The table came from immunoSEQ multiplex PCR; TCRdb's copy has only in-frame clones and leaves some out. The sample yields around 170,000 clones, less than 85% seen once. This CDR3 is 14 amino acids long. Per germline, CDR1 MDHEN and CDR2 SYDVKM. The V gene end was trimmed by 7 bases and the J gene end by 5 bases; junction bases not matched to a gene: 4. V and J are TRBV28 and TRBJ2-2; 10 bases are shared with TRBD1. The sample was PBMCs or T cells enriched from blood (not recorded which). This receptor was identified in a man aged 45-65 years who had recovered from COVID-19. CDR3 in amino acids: CASISGQGTGELFF. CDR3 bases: TGTGCCAGCATCTCGGGACAGGGGACCGGGGAGCTGTTTTTT.